This entry concerns a single T cell receptor (beta chain). The antigen is undetermined. No cell fractionation was done, so the repertoire covers all unsorted peripheral blood T cells. These data originate in a study of HIV-infected patients and healthy controls. Study-wide findings and caveats: Compared with controls, mean Gini indices were significantly raised in HIV-infected repertoires, possibly indicating oligoclonality. No HLA typing of donors was done in this study. HIV-infected patients and controls differed significantly in mean usage of eight alpha and eight beta V genes. Healthy controls shared more CDR3 sequences between individuals than HIV-infected patients did.

Germline trimming cut 3 bases from V and 4 bases from J; bases unmatched to any gene: 4. Germline V gene data show CDR1 as DFQATT and CDR2 as SNEGSKA (reference sequence). The CDR3 consists of 14 residues. cDNA was made from roughly 500 ng RNA using alpha and beta constant primers. Using multiplexing indices, alpha and beta chain libraries were generated apart by chain-specific third strand synthesis. Each CDR3 protein is one row after TCRdb ran MiXCR on the 5' RACE reads. The data contain more than 15,000 distinct CDR3 sequences, 9.4% of them seen just once; the ten biggest clones take up roughly 4.6%.

The sample consisted of blood. This TCR was recovered from an adult in good health. The gene calls are TRBV20-1 and TRBJ1-5; 9 positions agree with TRBD1. This CDR3 is CSASSGTGNQPQHF. In nucleotides, the CDR3 is TGCAGTGCTAGCTCCGGGACAGGGAATCAGCCCCAGCATTTT.